This TCR beta chain stems from a study of blood T cell repertoires in COVID-19. In the study overall: Donors in the United States, Italy and Spain gave samples during acute or convalescent COVID-19. In each case, the material was cDNA or gDNA derived from T cells, B-cell-depleted T cells, or PBMCs.

After removal of 4 bases from V and 6 bases from J, the junction contained 2 bases not matched to a gene. The CDR3 sequence is 12 residues long. Germline CDR1 and CDR2: MNHEY and SVGEGT. In the original workflow: The assay estimated nucleated cells by amplifying reference gene primers. Repertoires were generated with immunoSEQ multiplex PCR, while TCRdb's copy carries only in-frame clones and drops some. V and J calls plus clone size are reproduced from that table; the DNA served to infer D and trimming. The data show more than 12,000 clones, with just under 90% seen just once and 33% held by the top ten.

The sequence was obtained from a human donor in a cohort sampled during active COVID-19. The material sequenced was peripheral blood. The chain carries TRBV6-2 or TRBV6-3 and TRBJ1-1; 7 positions match TRBD1. The CDR3 DNA follows: TGTGCCAGCAGTTCCACAGGGGCTGAAGCTTTCTTT. As protein: CASSSTGAEAFF.